Here is one T cell receptor (beta chain) with its context. Its antigen is unknown. The junction had 10 bases not matched to a gene; V was cut back by 5 bases and J by 0 bases. Germline values: CDR1 ENHRY, CDR2 SYGVKD. The CDR3 covers 19 residues. 13 Jbeta primers and 60 Vbeta primers were used for the PCR. TCRdb keeps only in-frame clones here, not all; method: immunoSEQ multiplex PCR. In the table there are approximately 170,000 clones, around 68% of which are singletons. This entry belongs to a study of cytomegalovirus exposure and HLA in healthy donors. Overall study findings and caveats: Common viral pathogens seemed, in a later analysis, to connect with several of the most significant clusters. HLA alleles were associated with roughly 17,000 TCR beta sequences in a later analysis at 0.05 false discovery rate. It is likely that the observed cluster of highly shared sequence variants was a sequencing artifact.

The specimen was PBMCs. The chain has TRBV10-3 and TRBJ2-7; TRBD2 matches at 16 bases. The TCR comes from a woman in her 40s in good health and CMV-seropositive. This chain's CDR3 is CAISKGTSGRAEVSYEQYF. In DNA form, the CDR3 reads TGTGCCATCAGTAAAGGGACTAGCGGGAGGGCCGAAGTCTCCTACGAGCAGTACTTC.